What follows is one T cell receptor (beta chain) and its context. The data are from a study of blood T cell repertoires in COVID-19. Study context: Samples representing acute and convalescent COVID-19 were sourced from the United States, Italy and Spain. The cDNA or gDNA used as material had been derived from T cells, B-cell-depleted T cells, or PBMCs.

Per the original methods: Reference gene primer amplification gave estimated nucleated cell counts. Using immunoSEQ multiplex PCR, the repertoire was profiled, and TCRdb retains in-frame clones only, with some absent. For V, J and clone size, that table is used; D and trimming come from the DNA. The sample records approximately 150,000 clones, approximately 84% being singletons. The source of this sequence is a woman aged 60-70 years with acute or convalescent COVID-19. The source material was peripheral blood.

In nucleotides, the CDR3 is TGCAGTGCTAGAGTTTCGGCGGGACACACCTTC. Its protein is CSARVSAGHTF. V usage is TRBV20-1 and J usage is TRBJ1-2; a weak D match, TRBD1 (5 bases). V was shortened by 1 base and J by 12 bases, with 12 bases between the two germline ends. CDR3 length: 11 residues. Germline V gives CDR1 DFQATT, CDR2 SNEGSKA (reference sequence).